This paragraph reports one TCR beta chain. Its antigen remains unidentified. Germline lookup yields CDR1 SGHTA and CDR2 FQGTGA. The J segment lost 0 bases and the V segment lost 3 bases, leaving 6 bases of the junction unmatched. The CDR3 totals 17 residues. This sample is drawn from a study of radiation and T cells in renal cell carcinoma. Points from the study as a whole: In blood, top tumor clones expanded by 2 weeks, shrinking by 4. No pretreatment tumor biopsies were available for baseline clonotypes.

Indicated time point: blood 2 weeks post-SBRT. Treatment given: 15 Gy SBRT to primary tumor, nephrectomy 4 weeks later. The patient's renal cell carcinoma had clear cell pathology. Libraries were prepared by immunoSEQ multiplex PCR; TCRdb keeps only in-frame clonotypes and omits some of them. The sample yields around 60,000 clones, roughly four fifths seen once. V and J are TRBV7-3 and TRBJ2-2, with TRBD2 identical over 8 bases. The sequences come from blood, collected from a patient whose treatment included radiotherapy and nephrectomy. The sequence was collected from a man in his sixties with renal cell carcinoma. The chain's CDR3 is CASSFPREGANTGELFF. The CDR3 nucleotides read TGTGCCAGCAGCTTCCCCCGGGAGGGCGCGAACACCGGGGAGCTGTTTTTT.